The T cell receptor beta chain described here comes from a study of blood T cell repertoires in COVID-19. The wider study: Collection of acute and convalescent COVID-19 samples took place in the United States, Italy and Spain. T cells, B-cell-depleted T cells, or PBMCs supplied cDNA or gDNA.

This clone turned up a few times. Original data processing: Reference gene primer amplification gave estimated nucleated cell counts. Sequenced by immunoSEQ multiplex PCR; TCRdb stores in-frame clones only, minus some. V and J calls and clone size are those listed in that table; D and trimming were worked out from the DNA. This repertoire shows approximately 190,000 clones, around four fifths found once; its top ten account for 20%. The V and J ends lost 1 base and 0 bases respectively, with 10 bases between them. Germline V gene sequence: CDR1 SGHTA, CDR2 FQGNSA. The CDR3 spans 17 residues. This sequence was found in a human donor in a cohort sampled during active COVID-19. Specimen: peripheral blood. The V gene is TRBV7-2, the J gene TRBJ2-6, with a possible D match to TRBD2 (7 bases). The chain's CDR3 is CASSLEGGGSGANVLTF. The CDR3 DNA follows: TGTGCCAGCAGCTTAGAGGGAGGGGGCTCTGGGGCCAACGTCCTGACTTTC.